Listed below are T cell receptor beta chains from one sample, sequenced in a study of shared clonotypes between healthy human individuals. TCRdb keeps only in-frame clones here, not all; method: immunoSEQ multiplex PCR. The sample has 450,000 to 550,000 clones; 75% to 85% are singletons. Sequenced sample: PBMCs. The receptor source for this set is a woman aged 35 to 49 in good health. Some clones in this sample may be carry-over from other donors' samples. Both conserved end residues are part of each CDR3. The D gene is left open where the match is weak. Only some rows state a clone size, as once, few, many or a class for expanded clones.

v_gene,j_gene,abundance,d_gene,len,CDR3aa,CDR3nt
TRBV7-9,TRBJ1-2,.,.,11,CASSYRVGYTF,TGTGCCAGCAGCTACCGGGTCGGCTACACCTTC
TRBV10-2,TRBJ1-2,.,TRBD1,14,CASRLGQGGYGYTF,TGCGCCAGCAGATTGGGACAGGGGGGCTATGGCTACACCTTC
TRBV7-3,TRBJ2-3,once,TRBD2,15,CASSLTLAGTDTQYF,TGTGCCAGCAGCTTAACGCTAGCGGGCACAGATACGCAGTATTTT
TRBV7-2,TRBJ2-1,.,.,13,CASSPYGPDEQFF,TGTGCCAGCAGTCCCTACGGCCCAGATGAGCAGTTCTTC
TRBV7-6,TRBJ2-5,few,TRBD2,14,CASSSGLAGETQYF,TGTGCCAGCAGCTCCGGACTAGCGGGAGAGACCCAGTACTTC
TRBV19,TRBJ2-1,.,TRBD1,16,CASRKNRGSSYNEQFF,TGTGCCAGTAGGAAGAACAGGGGGAGCTCCTACAATGAGCAGTTCTTC
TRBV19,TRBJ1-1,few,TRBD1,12,CASKGAPHSAFF,TGTGCCAGTAAGGGGGCCCCCCACTCAGCTTTCTTT
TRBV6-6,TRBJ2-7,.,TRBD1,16,CASSYKTGGANYEQYF,TGTGCCAGCAGTTACAAGACAGGGGGCGCAAACTACGAGCAGTACTTC
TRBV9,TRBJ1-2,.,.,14,CASSVGVGDYGYTF,TGTGCCAGCAGCGTAGGCGTAGGAGACTATGGCTACACCTTC
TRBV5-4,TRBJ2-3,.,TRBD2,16,CASSSGLAASTDTQYF,TGTGCCAGCAGCTCGGGACTAGCGGCTAGCACAGATACGCAGTATTTT
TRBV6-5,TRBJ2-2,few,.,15,CASSIRQANTGELFF,TGTGCCAGCAGTATTAGACAGGCAAACACCGGGGAGCTGTTTTTT
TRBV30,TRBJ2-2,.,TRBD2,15,CAWRELAGDFGELFF,TGTGCCTGGAGGGAACTAGCGGGAGATTTCGGGGAGCTGTTTTTT
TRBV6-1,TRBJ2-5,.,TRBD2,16,CASSESGGRAGKTQYF,TGTGCCAGCAGTGAAAGCGGCGGGAGGGCCGGTAAGACCCAGTACTTC
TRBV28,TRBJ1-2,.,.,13,CASRNLQDYGYTF,TGTGCCAGCCGAAACCTACAGGACTATGGCTACACCTTC
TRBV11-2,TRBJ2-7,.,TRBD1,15,CASSLAGGASYEQYF,TGTGCCAGCAGCTTAGCAGGGGGCGCTTCCTACGAGCAGTACTTC
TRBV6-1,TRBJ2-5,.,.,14,CASSEANRQETQYF,TGTGCCAGCAGTGAAGCTAACAGACAAGAGACCCAGTACTTC
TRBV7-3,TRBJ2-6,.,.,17,CASSANRDSTGANVLTF,TGTGCCAGCAGTGCGAACAGGGATTCTACTGGGGCCAACGTCCTGACTTTC
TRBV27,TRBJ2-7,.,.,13,CASSLTRGEKQYF,TGTGCCAGCAGTTTGACCAGGGGCGAAAAGCAGTACTTC
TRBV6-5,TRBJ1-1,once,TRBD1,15,CASSYPQGSNTEAFF,TGTGCCAGCAGTTACCCACAGGGGTCCAACACTGAAGCTTTCTTT
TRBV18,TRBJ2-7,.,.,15,CASSPRRQTSYEQYF,TGTGCCAGCTCACCAAGACGGCAGACCTCCTACGAGCAGTACTTC
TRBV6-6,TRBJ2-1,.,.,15,CASSYVARAGNEQFF,TGTGCCAGCAGTTACGTGGCGCGAGCGGGCAATGAGCAGTTCTTC
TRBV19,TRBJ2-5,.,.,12,CASSFSRETQYF,TGTGCCAGTAGTTTTAGTAGAGAGACCCAGTACTTC
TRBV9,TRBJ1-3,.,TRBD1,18,CASSEGAWSRDAGNTIYF,TGTGCCAGCAGCGAGGGGGCGTGGAGTCGCGACGCTGGAAACACCATATATTTT
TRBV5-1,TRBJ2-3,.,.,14,CASSPGRRGDTQYF,TGCGCCAGCAGCCCGGGACGTAGGGGAGATACGCAGTATTTT
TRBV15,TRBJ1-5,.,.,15,CATSRDGSGYQPQHF,TGTGCCACCAGCAGAGATGGATCGGGGTATCAGCCCCAGCATTTT
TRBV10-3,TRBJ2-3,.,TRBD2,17,CAISESFTSGSTDTQYF,TGTGCCATCAGTGAGTCCTTCACTAGCGGGAGCACAGATACGCAGTATTTT
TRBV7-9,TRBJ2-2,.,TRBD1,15,CASGKTGGITGELFF,TGTGCCAGCGGAAAAACAGGGGGCATCACCGGGGAGCTGTTTTTT
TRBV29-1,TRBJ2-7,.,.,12,CSVGGTPYEQYF,TGCAGCGTTGGAGGGACCCCCTACGAGCAGTACTTC
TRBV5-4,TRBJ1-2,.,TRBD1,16,CASSLVGQGLWYGYTF,TGTGCCAGCAGCTTGGTAGGACAGGGGTTATGGTATGGCTACACCTTC
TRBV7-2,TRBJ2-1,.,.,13,CASSRGLGNEQFF,TGTGCCAGCAGCCGAGGACTGGGGAATGAGCAGTTCTTC
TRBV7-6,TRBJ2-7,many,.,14,CASSLGTEDYEQYF,TGTGCCAGCAGCTTAGGGACGGAAGACTACGAGCAGTACTTC
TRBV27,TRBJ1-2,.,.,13,CASSHGQNYGYTF,TGTGCCAGCAGTCACGGACAGAACTATGGCTACACCTTC
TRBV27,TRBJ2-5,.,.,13,CASSRALGETQYF,TGTGCCAGCAGTCGCGCATTGGGTGAGACCCAGTACTTC
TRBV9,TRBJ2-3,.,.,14,CASQRASSTDTQYF,TGTGCCAGCCAGCGCGCCTCTAGCACAGATACGCAGTATTTT